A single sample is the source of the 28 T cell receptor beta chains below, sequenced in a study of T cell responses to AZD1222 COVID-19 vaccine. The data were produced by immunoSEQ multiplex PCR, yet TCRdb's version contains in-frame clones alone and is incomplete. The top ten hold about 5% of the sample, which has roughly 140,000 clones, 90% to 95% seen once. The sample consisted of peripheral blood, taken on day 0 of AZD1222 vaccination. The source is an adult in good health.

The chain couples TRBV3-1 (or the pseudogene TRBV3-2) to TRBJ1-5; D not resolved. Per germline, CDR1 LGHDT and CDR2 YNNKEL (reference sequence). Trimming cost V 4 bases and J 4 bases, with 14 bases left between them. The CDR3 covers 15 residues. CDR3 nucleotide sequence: TGTGCCAGCAGCCCGGGTCTTTCGTCGAATCAGCCCCAGCATTTT. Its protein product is CASSPGLSSNQPQHF.

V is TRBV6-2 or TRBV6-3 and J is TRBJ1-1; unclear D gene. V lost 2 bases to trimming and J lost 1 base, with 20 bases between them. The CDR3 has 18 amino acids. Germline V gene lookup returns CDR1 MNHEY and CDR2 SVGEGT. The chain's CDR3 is CASSYRRGFEFPNTEAFF. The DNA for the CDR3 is TGTGCCAGCAGTTACCGTAGAGGCTTTGAATTCCCGAACACTGAAGCTTTCTTT.

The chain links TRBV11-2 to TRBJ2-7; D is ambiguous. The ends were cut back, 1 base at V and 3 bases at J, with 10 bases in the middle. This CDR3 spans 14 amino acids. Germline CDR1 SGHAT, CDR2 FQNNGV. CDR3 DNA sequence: TGTGCCAGCAGCTTAGGACGGAACCTCTACGAGCAGTACTTC. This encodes CASSLGRNLYEQYF.

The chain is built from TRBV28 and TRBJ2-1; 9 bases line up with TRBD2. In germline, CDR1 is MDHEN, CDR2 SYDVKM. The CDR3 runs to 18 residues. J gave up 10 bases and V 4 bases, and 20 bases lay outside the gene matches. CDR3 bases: TGTGCCAGCAGTTCCTCATCGGCGGGAGGGCCTGGGGGTGCGGAGCAGTTCTTC. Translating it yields CASSSSSAGGPGGAEQFF.

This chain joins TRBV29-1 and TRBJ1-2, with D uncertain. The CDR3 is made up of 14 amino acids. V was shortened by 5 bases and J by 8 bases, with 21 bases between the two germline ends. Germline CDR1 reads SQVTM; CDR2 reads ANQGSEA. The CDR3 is CSVHPQGVLWGYTF. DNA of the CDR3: TGCAGCGTTCATCCTCAAGGCGTGCTGTGGGGCTACACCTTC.

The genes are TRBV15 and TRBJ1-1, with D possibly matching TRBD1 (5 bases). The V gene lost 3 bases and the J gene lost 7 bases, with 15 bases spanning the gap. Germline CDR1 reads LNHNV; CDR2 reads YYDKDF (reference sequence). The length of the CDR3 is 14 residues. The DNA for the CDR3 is TGTGCCACCAGCAGGGACTACCGGGGCCATGAAGCTTTCTTT. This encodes CATSRDYRGHEAFF.

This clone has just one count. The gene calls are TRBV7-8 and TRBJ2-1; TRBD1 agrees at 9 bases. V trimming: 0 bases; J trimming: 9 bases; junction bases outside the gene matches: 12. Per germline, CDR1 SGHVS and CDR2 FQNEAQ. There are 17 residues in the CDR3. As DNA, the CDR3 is TGTGCCAGCAGCTTAGCGTTTCTTGGGACAGGGTTCGGTGAGCAGTTCTTC. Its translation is CASSLAFLGTGFGEQFF. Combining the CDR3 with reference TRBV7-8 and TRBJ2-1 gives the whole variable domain GAGVSQSPRYKVAKRGQDVALRCDPISGHVSLFWYQQALGQGPEFLTYFQNEAQLDKSGLPSDRFFAERPEGSVSTLKIQRTQQEDSAVYLCASSLAFLGTGFGEQFFGPGTRLTVL.

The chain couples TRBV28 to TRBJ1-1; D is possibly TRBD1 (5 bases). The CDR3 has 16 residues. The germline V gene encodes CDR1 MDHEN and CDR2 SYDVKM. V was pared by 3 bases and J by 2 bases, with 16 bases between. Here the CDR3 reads CASSFYRQTSNTEAFF. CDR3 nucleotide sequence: TGTGCCAGCAGTTTTTACCGACAGACTTCCAACACTGAAGCTTTCTTT.

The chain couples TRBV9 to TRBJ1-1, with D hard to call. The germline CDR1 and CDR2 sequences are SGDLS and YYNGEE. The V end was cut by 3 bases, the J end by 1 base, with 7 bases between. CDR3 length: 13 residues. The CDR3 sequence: CASSAGWNTEAFF. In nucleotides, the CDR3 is TGTGCCAGCAGCGCGGGGTGGAACACTGAAGCTTTCTTT.

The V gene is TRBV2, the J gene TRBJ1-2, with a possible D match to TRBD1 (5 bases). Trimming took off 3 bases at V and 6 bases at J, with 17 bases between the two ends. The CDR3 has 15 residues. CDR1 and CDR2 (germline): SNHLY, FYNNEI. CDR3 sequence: CASSESLGRVNGYTF. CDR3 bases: TGTGCCAGCAGTGAGAGCTTAGGCAGGGTGAATGGCTACACCTTC.

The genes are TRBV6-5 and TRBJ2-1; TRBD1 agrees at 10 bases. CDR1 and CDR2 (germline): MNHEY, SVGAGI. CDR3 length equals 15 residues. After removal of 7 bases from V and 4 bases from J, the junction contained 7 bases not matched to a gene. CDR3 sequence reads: CASIAGTGVYNEQFF. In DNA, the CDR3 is TGTGCCAGCATTGCGGGGACAGGGGTTTACAATGAGCAGTTCTTC.

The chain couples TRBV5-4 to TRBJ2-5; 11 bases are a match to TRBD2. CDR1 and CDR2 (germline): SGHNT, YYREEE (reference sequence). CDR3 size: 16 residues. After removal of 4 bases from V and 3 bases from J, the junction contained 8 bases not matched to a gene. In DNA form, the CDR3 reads TGTGCCAGCAGCACATTTAGCGGGGGGGCTAAAGAGACCCAGTACTTC. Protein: CASSTFSGGAKETQYF.

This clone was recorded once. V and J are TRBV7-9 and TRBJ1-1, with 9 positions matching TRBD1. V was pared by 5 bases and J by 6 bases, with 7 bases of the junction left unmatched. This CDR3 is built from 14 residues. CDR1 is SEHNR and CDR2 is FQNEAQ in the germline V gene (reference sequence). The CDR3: CASSPDRGAAEAFF. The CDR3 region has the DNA TGTGCCAGCAGCCCCGACAGGGGGGCCGCTGAAGCTTTCTTT.

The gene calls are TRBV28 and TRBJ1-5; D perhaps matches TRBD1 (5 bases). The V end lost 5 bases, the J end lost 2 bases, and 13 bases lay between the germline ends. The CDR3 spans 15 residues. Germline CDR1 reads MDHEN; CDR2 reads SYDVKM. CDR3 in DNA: TGTGCCAGCAGTCCCGGGGCCCCTGGCAATCAGCCCCAGCATTTT. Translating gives CASSPGAPGNQPQHF.

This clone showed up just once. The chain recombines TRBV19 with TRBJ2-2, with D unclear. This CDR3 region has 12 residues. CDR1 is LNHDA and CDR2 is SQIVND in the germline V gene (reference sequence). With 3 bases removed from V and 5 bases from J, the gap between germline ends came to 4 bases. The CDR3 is CASSISTGELFF. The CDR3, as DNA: TGTGCCAGTAGTATCTCGACCGGGGAGCTGTTTTTT.

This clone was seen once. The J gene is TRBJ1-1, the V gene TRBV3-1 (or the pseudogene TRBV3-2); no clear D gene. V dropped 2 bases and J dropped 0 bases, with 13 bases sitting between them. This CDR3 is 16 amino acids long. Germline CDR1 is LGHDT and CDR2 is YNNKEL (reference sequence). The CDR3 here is CASSQTSPGMNTEAFF. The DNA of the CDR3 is TGTGCCAGCAGCCAAACATCACCAGGTATGAACACTGAAGCTTTCTTT.

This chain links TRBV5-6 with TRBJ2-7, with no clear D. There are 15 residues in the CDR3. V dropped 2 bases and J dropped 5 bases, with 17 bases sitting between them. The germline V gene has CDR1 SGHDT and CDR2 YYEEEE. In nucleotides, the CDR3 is TGTGCCAGCAGCTTCCGGAGCGCTAAGGGCCACGAGCAGTACTTC. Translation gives CASSFRSAKGHEQYF.

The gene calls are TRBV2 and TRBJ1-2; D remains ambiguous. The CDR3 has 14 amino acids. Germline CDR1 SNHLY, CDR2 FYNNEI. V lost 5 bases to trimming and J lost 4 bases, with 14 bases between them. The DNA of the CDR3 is TGTGCCAGCAGTTCACCCCAGGAGTTCTATGGCTACACCTTC. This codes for CASSSPQEFYGYTF.

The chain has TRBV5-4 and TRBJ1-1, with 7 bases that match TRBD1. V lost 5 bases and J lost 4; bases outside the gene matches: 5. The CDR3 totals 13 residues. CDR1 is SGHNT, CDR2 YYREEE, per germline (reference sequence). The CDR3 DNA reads TGTGCCAGCAGAGGACAGGTGCTCACTGAAGCTTTCTTT. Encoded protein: CASRGQVLTEAFF. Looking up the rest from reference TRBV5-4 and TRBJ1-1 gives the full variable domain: ETGVTQSPTHLIKTRGQQVTLRCSSQSGHNTVSWYQQALGQGPQFIFQYYREEENGRGNFPPRFSGLQFPNYSSELNVNALELDDSALYLCASRGQVLTEAFFGQGTRLTVV.

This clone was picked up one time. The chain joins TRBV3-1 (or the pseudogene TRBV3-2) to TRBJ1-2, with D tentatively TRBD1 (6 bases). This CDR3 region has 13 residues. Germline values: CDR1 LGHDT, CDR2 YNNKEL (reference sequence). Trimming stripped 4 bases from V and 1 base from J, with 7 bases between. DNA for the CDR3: TGTGCCAGCAGCCGGACAGTTAACTATGGCTACACCTTC. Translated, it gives CASSRTVNYGYTF.

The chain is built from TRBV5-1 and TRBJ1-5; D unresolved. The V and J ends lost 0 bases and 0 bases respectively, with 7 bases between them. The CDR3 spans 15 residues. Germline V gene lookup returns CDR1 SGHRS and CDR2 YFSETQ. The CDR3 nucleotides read TGCGCCAGCAGCTTGGGTACGGTTAGCAATCAGCCCCAGCATTTT. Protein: CASSLGTVSNQPQHF.

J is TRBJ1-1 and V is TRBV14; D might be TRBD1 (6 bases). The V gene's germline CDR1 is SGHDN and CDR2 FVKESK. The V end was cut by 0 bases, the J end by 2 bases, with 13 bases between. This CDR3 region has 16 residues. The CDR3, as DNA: TGTGCCAGCAGCCAAGATAGGGGGGTTGGAAACACTGAAGCTTTCTTT. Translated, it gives CASSQDRGVGNTEAFF.

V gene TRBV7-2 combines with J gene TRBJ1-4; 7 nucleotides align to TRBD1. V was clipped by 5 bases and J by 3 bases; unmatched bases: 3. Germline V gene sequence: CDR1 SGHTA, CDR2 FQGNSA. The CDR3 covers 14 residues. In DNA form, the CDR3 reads TGTGCCAGCAGCGCTGGACAGGCTAATGAAAAACTGTTTTTT. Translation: CASSAGQANEKLFF.

The CDR3 DNA is TGTGCCAGCAGGATCCAGGAAGTGGGTTCACCCCTCCACTTT. Its translation is CASRIQEVGSPLHF. The V call is TRBV27, the J call TRBJ1-6; no reliable D call. Germline CDR1 is MNHEY and CDR2 is SMNVEV (reference sequence). V was clipped by 6 bases and J by 9 bases, with 15 bases between them. This CDR3 is built from 14 residues.

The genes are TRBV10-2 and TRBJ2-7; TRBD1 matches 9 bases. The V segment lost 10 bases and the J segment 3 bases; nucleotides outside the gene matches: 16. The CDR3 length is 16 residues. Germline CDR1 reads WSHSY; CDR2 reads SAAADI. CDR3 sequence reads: CATLETGTGIDYEQYF. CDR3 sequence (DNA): TGCGCCACCCTAGAGACGGGGACAGGGATTGACTACGAGCAGTACTTC.

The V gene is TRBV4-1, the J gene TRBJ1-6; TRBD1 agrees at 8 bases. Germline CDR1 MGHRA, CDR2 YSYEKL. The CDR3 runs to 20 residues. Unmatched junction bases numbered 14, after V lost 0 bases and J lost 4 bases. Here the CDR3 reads CASSQDAFGQGKAYNSPLHF. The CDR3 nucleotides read TGCGCCAGCAGCCAAGATGCGTTTGGACAGGGAAAGGCTTATAATTCACCCCTCCACTTT.

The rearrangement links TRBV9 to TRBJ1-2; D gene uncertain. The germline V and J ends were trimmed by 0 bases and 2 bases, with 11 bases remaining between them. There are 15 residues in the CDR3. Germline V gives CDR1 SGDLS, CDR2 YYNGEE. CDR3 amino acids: CASSVVPPSNYGYTF. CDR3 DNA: TGTGCCAGCAGCGTAGTTCCCCCCTCAAACTATGGCTACACCTTC.

CDR3 nucleotides: TGTGCTAGTGGGAAGGGACAGGGAGTTGGGACGTACTTC. It yields the protein CASGKGQGVGTYF. V gene TRBV12-5 combines with J gene TRBJ2-7; 9 bases match TRBD1. The junction had 12 bases not matched to a gene; V was cut back by 6 bases and J by 12 bases. The CDR3 spans 13 residues. Germline CDR1 LGHNT, CDR2 FRNRAP.